What follows are 20 T cell receptor beta chains derived from one specimen sequenced in a study of low-dose radiotherapy and immunotherapy resistance in tumors (dated by TCRdb to about 2022). The data were produced on an Illumina HiSeq 2500. Superscript III and a set of TRAV- and TRBV-specific primers were used to synthesize first-strand cDNA, so that both TCRalpha and TCRbeta chains were covered. TCRs were amplified with Phusion for 15 to 25 PCR cycles using a constant-region primer together with the adapter attached to the V primers. The public reads were reanalyzed by TCRdb: fastp trimming at Q25, MiXCR alignment, in-frame beta chains only. Under each unique CDR3 protein, matching rows form one entry showing the most common genes and DNA. Counted in this sample were about 100,000 distinct CDR3 sequences; about 20% of them appeared once. The ten largest clones capture approximately 4% of the sample.

This sample's time point label indicates: after trial treatment. In the paper's terms, the treatment or condition label means: LDRT plus nivolumab, ipilimumab, low-dose cyclophosphamide and aspirin (RACIN trial). Sequences were derived from PBMCs, sampled after low-dose radiotherapy plus immunotherapy. Receptor source: a male donor with prostate cancer.

As to this clonotype: An end of the junction differs from the germline gene, which may be a read error. This chain links TRBV18 with TRBJ2-7; TRBD1 might be the D (6 bases). In germline, CDR1 is KGHSH, CDR2 LQKENI. The CDR3 length is 14 residues. CDR3 DNA: TGTGTCAGCGACTCGGACAGTCCCCGGGGAGAGCAGTACTTC. Amino acid sequence: CVSDSDSPRGEQYF. Using reference TRBV18 and TRBJ2-7 for the parts outside the CDR3, the full variable domain is NAGVMQNPRHLVRRRGQEARLRCSPMKGHSHVYWYRQLPEEGLKFMVYLQKENIIDESGMPKERFSAEFPKEGPSILRIQQVVRGDSAAYFCVSDSDSPRGEQYFGPGTRLTVT.

The V call is TRBV28, the J call TRBJ2-7; D unclear. Germline V gene lookup returns CDR1 MDHEN and CDR2 SYDVKM. The germline V and J ends were trimmed by 3 bases and 4 bases, with 7 bases remaining between them. This CDR3 spans 12 amino acids. Written as DNA, the CDR3 is TGTGCCAGCAGTTTGACGCCGTACGAGCAGTACTTC. Residues: CASSLTPYEQYF.

The table lists this clonotype with a few counts. The chain employs TRBV7-2 and TRBJ1-6; 7 bases fit TRBD1. The CDR3 has 19 amino acids. Unmatched junction bases numbered 13, after V lost 2 bases and J lost 3 bases. Per germline, CDR1 SGHTA and CDR2 FQGNSA. CDR3 coding DNA: TGTGCCAGCAGCTTAAGGGCGACAGGGACAATCCACTATAATTCACCCCTCCACTTT. Encoded protein: CASSLRATGTIHYNSPLHF. The complete variable domain, with remaining parts taken from reference TRBV7-2 and TRBJ1-6, reads GAGVSQSPSNKVTEKGKDVELRCDPISGHTALYWYRQSLGQGLEFLIYFQGNSAPDKSGLPSDRFSAERTGGSVSTLTIQRTQQEDSAVYLCASSLRATGTIHYNSPLHFGNGTRLTVT.

This clonotype was seen only once. The chain is built from TRBV29-1 and TRBJ2-7; no clear D gene. CDR1 and CDR2 (germline): SQVTM, ANQGSEA. The V end lost 4 bases, the J end lost 2 bases, and 6 bases lay between the germline ends. This CDR3 spans 11 amino acids. CDR3 nucleotides: TGCAGCGTTGGCGAGGCCTACGAGCAGTACTTC. The encoded protein is CSVGEAYEQYF.

This clonotype was found many times. V and J are TRBV27 and TRBJ1-5, with a possible D match to TRBD1 (5 bases). Germline CDR1 is MNHEY and CDR2 is SMNVEV (reference sequence). This CDR3 is 14 amino acids long. Between the trimmed V and J ends, which lost 6 bases and 2 bases, there was a span of 11 bases. CDR3 DNA sequence: TGTGCCAGCAGGGGAGGAGGGGGCAATCAGCCCCAGCATTTT. Its protein is CASRGGGGNQPQHF.

The chain is built from TRBV7-2 and TRBJ2-4, with D possibly TRBD1 on 5 matching bases. CDR1 is SGHTA, CDR2 FQGNSA, per germline. This CDR3 has 16 amino acids. The ends were cut back, 1 base at V and 6 bases at J, with 16 bases in the middle. The CDR3: CASSLGGTGPRNIQYF. CDR3 sequence (DNA): TGTGCCAGCAGCTTAGGAGGAACAGGCCCGCGAAACATTCAGTACTTC.

There are many counts of this clonotype. V is TRBV20-1 and J is TRBJ2-3; maybe TRBD2 (5 bases). Germline V CDR1 and CDR2: DFQATT, SNEGSKA (reference sequence). This CDR3 spans 15 amino acids. Trimming removed 5 bases at V and 6 bases at J, with 21 bases between. In DNA form, the CDR3 reads TGCAGTGCTGGCCCCCCCGGCGGGCCTTTTGATACGCAGTATTTT. Translating gives CSAGPPGGPFDTQYF.

This clonotype occurred many times. This sequence joins TRBV7-2 and TRBJ2-6; either TRBD1 or TRBD2 may supply D (6 bases each). V lost 3 bases, J lost 0 bases, and 12 bases lay in between. Germline CDR1 reads SGHTA; CDR2 reads FQGNSA. The CDR3 runs 17 residues. CDR3 loop: CASSLGGASSGANVLTF. CDR3 nucleotides: TGTGCCAGCAGCTTGGGGGGCGCCTCCTCTGGGGCCAACGTCCTGACTTTC.

The V gene is TRBV7-2, the J gene TRBJ1-3; a possible D gene is TRBD1 (6 bases). V shed 1 base and J shed 4 bases, with 11 bases lying between them. CDR1 and CDR2 (germline): SGHTA, FQGNSA. This CDR3 contains 15 residues. This CDR3 is CASSLGGGGGNTIYF. The CDR3 nucleotides are TGTGCCAGCAGCTTAGGAGGGGGAGGAGGAAACACCATATATTTT.

On this clonotype: This likely came from a read error, as a far larger clone is one base away. The rearrangement uses TRBV5-3 and TRBJ2-3; perhaps TRBD1 as D (5 bases). TRBV5-3 is marked as an open reading frame, function uncertain. The CDR3 totals 14 residues. Deletions cut 8 bases from V and 8 bases from J, with 21 bases between. The CDR3 bases are TGTGCCAGCAGCCAGAGTACACAGGATGGTACGCAGTATTTT. Translation gives CASSQSTQDGTQYF.

The sample holds many counts of this clonotype. One end of the junction is discordant with germline, which a read error may explain. The rearrangement links TRBV4-1 to TRBJ2-7; no clear D gene. The CDR3 contains 14 residues. Germline V gene lookup returns CDR1 MGHRA and CDR2 YSYEKL. CDR3 loop: CASSPGSAAYEQYF. CDR3 in DNA: TGTGCCAGCAGCCCGGGTTCAGCCGCCTACGAGCAGTACTTC.

This clonotype was seen a handful of times. A far larger clone is one nucleotide away, so this likely arose from a read error. The V gene is TRBV5-5, the J gene TRBJ2-1, with 7 bases aligning to TRBD2. The V gene's germline CDR1 is SGHKS and CDR2 YYEKEE (reference sequence). This CDR3 region has 13 residues. The V and J ends lost 9 bases and 10 bases, in that order; junction bases with no gene match: 13. As DNA, the CDR3 is TGTGCCACCGAAATCGGGGGGAACAGCGAGCAGTTCTTC. Protein sequence: CATEIGGNSEQFF.

This clonotype was counted many times. The chain couples TRBV6-2 or TRBV6-3 to TRBJ2-1, with 8 bases aligning to TRBD1. Per the germline V gene, CDR1 is MNHEY and CDR2 is SVGEGT. Trimming removed 5 bases from V and 4 bases from J; junction bases left unmatched: 10. This CDR3 is 16 amino acids long. The CDR3 is CASSDSGTGGYNEQFF. The CDR3 region has the DNA TGTGCCAGCAGTGATTCCGGGACAGGTGGTTACAATGAGCAGTTCTTC.

This clonotype was counted at least ten times. The rearrangement uses TRBV29-1 and TRBJ1-1, with D hard to call. Looked up from germline, CDR1 is SQVTM and CDR2 is ANQGSEA. V was shortened by 6 bases and J by 3 bases, with 8 bases between the two germline ends. The CDR3 is 11 residues long. CDR3 sequence: CSVGGDTEAFF. CDR3 in DNA: TGCAGCGTCGGCGGGGACACTGAAGCTTTCTTT. The complete variable domain, with remaining parts taken from reference TRBV29-1 and TRBJ1-1, reads SAVISQKPSRDICQRGTSLTIQCQVDSQVTMMFWYRQQPGQSLTLIATANQGSEATYESGFVIDKFPISRPNLTFSTLTVSNMSPEDSSIYLCSVGGDTEAFFGQGTRLTVV.

The chain employs TRBV7-2 and TRBJ2-5; the match to TRBD2 covers 9 bases. The CDR3 extends over 15 amino acids. The germline V gene encodes CDR1 SGHTA and CDR2 FQGNSA. V trimming: 6 bases; J trimming: 4 bases; junction bases outside the gene matches: 9. CDR3 coding DNA: TGTGCCAGCAGAGCCCTAGCGGGGAGGGGAGAGACCCAGTACTTC. Translation gives CASRALAGRGETQYF.

CDR3 DNA: TGCGCCAGCAGCCAAGCGGAACTAGCGGGGTACACAGATACGCAGTATTTT. Its translation: CASSQAELAGYTDTQYF. The chain is built from TRBV4-1 and TRBJ2-3; TRBD2 matches at 10 bases. The germline gives CDR1 MGHRA, CDR2 YSYEKL. The CDR3 runs to 17 residues. J was trimmed by 2 bases and V by 1 base; bases with no gene match: 6.

This rearrangement joins TRBV18 to TRBJ2-7; TRBD2 agrees at 15 bases. The ends lost 3 bases at V and 0 bases at J; junction bases unmatched: 9. CDR3 size: 19 residues. Looked up from germline, CDR1 is KGHSH and CDR2 is LQKENI. CDR3 bases: TGTGCCAGCTCACCCCGATTAGGGGGACTAGCGGGAGGCTCCTACGAGCAGTACTTC. It codes for CASSPRLGGLAGGSYEQYF.

This clonotype was detected ten times or more. The chain has TRBV20-1 and TRBJ2-5; D is perhaps TRBD1 (6 bases). Per the germline V gene, CDR1 is DFQATT and CDR2 is SNEGSKA (reference sequence). CDR3 length: 12 amino acids. The V end was cut by 6 bases, the J end by 4 bases, with 12 bases between. The CDR3 spells CSASGERETQYF. As DNA, the CDR3 is TGCAGTGCGTCAGGGGAGAGAGAGACCCAGTACTTC.

This clonotype was seen at least ten times. The J gene is TRBJ2-7, the V gene TRBV20-1; TRBD2 might be the D (7 bases). Trimming removed 6 bases from V and 0 bases from J, with 21 bases in between. CDR1 DFQATT and CDR2 SNEGSKA come from the germline V gene (reference sequence). The CDR3 is 16 amino acids. CDR3 in amino acids: CSAQSPGGLSSYEQYF. The CDR3 region has the DNA TGCAGTGCCCAGAGCCCGGGGGGCCTGAGCTCCTACGAGCAGTACTTC.

This clonotype came up many times. The V gene is TRBV19, the J gene TRBJ2-7, with D possibly matching TRBD1 (6 bases). This CDR3 has 14 residues. The germline CDR1 and CDR2 sequences are LNHDA and SQIVND (reference sequence). V lost 7 bases, J lost 3 bases, and 16 bases lay in between. CDR3 region: CASKVGTNFYEQYF. The CDR3, as DNA: TGTGCCAGTAAGGTCGGGACAAATTTCTACGAGCAGTACTTC.